Following are 30 T cell receptor beta chains from one sample sequenced in a study of blood T cell repertoires in COVID-19. Clones were sequenced by immunoSEQ multiplex PCR, and TCRdb holds only the in-frame ones, with some missing. This table has a few hundred thousand clones, roughly 88% appearing once. Sequenced sample: peripheral blood. These receptors all stem from a woman between 40 and 50 years old who had recovered from COVID-19.

This clone was detected only once. This chain uses TRBV6-5 with TRBJ1-2; the D is unclear. The V gene lost 6 bases and the J gene lost 9 bases, with 17 bases spanning the gap. CDR1 and CDR2 from the germline V gene are MNHEY and SVGAGI. The CDR3 length is 13 residues. CDR3 sequence reads: CASRVNLKQSYTF. The DNA for the CDR3 is TGTGCCAGCAGGGTAAATCTAAAACAGAGCTACACCTTC.

This chain joins TRBV28 and TRBJ1-5; D possibly corresponds to TRBD1 (5 bases). V was cut by 2 bases and J by 7 bases, with 15 bases left in between. CDR1 is MDHEN, CDR2 SYDVKM, per germline. This CDR3 region has 15 residues. In nucleotides, the CDR3 is TGTGCCAGCAGTTTAGCCCAGGGATCAGGCCAGCCCCAGCATTTT. Translating gives CASSLAQGSGQPQHF.

In this sample, this clone turned up a few times. The genes are TRBV4-3 and TRBJ1-2, with 8 positions matching TRBD1. With V trimmed by 0 bases and J by 3 bases, 6 bases remained unmatched. In germline, CDR1 is LGHNA, CDR2 YSLEER. The CDR3 is 16 residues long. CDR3 sequence: CASSQEWAGGYYGYTF. The CDR3 region has the DNA TGCGCCAGCAGCCAAGAGTGGGCAGGGGGCTACTATGGCTACACCTTC.

V is TRBV6-5 and J is TRBJ1-3, with 7 positions matching TRBD1. Per germline, CDR1 MNHEY and CDR2 SVGAGI. The CDR3 is 14 amino acids. J gave up 3 bases and V 2 bases, and 1 base lay outside the gene matches. The CDR3 sequence is CASSYQGVGNTIYF. Here the CDR3 DNA reads TGTGCCAGCAGTTACCAGGGGGTTGGAAACACCATATATTTT.

The chain combines TRBV3-1 (or the pseudogene TRBV3-2) with TRBJ2-7; no clear D gene. V lost 1 base, J lost 1 base, and 2 bases lay in between. The CDR3 sequence is 12 residues long. CDR1 is LGHDT, CDR2 YNNKEL, per germline (reference sequence). CDR3: CASSQASYEQYF. The CDR3 DNA sequence: TGTGCCAGCAGCCAAGCTTCCTACGAGCAGTACTTC.

The gene calls are TRBV7-2 and TRBJ1-5; 7 bases are a match to TRBD1. V shed 6 bases and J 4 bases; nucleotides not matched to a gene: 9. Germline lookup yields CDR1 SGHTA and CDR2 FQGNSA. The length of the CDR3 is 15 residues. CDR3 sequence: CASSLRGDTNQPQHF. The CDR3 nucleotides are TGTGCCAGCAGTCTCAGGGGGGACACAAATCAGCCCCAGCATTTT.

The chain has TRBV11-3 and TRBJ2-7, with D perhaps matching TRBD2 (6 bases). Trimming pared 2 bases from V and 3 bases from J, leaving 11 bases between. In germline, CDR1 is SGHNT, CDR2 YENEEA. This CDR3 has 14 residues. In DNA form, the CDR3 reads TGTGCCAGCAGCTTAAACGGACTAAGCTACGAGCAGTACTTC. Protein: CASSLNGLSYEQYF.

This chain joins TRBV5-1 and TRBJ2-1, with 8 bases matching TRBD2. The V gene end was trimmed by 1 base and the J gene end by 8 bases; junction bases not matched to a gene: 8. This CDR3 contains 15 residues. Germline V gene sequence: CDR1 SGHRS, CDR2 YFSETQ. CDR3 DNA sequence: TGCGCCAGCAGCTTGAACCCGGGGGGGCTTCATGAGCAGTTCTTC. It codes for CASSLNPGGLHEQFF.

This clone was counted many times. The V gene is TRBV19, the J gene TRBJ2-3; 14 positions agree with TRBD2. Germline CDR1 and CDR2: LNHDA and SQIVND (reference sequence). J lost 1 base, V lost 5 bases, and 5 bases had no gene match. The CDR3 contains 17 residues. Written as DNA, the CDR3 is TGTGCCAGTAGTTACCGGACTAGCGGGGGGCGCACAGATACGCAGTATTTT. Translation gives CASSYRTSGGRTDTQYF.

The gene calls are TRBV4-3 and TRBJ1-2; no definite D call. Germline V gene lookup returns CDR1 LGHNA and CDR2 YSLEER. Trimming took off 0 bases at V and 4 bases at J, with 12 bases between the two ends. The CDR3 is 15 residues long. This CDR3 reads CASSQESSQAYGYTF. CDR3 in DNA: TGCGCCAGCAGCCAAGAGTCATCGCAGGCCTATGGCTACACCTTC.

The chain recombines TRBV7-9 with TRBJ2-5, with D unresolved. V lost 0 bases to trimming and J lost 4 bases, with 9 bases between them. Per germline, CDR1 SEHNR and CDR2 FQNEAQ (reference sequence). There are 14 residues in the CDR3. CDR3 coding DNA: TGTGCCAGCAGCTTAGCGTCTGGCACAGAGACCCAGTACTTC. Its translation: CASSLASGTETQYF.

The chain recombines TRBV19 with TRBJ1-4, with a possible D match to TRBD1 (6 bases). With 5 bases removed from V and 7 bases from J, the gap between germline ends came to 20 bases. The length of the CDR3 is 16 residues. Germline-derived CDR1 and CDR2 are LNHDA and SQIVND (reference sequence). CDR3 DNA: TGTGCCAGTAGTGTCGTTGGGGGGGCCGGGGGTGAAAAACTGTTTTTT. This encodes CASSVVGGAGGEKLFF.

This clone was seen once. This chain joins TRBV2 and TRBJ1-2; 9 nucleotides line up with TRBD1. CDR1 is SNHLY and CDR2 is FYNNEI in the germline V gene. V trimming: 7 bases; J trimming: 2 bases; junction bases outside the gene matches: 5. CDR3 length equals 14 residues. The CDR3 spells CASTATGGNYGYTF. For the CDR3, the DNA is TGTGCCAGCACCGCGACAGGGGGAAACTATGGCTACACCTTC.

The rearrangement links TRBV27 to TRBJ2-6; weak D call: TRBD1 (5 bases). Germline CDR1 reads MNHEY; CDR2 reads SMNVEV (reference sequence). The CDR3 length is 16 residues. V lost 3 bases, J lost 1 base, and 10 bases lay in between. CDR3 nucleotide sequence: TGTGCCAGCAGTTTCCAGGGTCAATCTGGGGCCAACGTCCTGACTTTC. This translates into CASSFQGQSGANVLTF.

This chain uses TRBV29-1 with TRBJ2-7; D is ambiguous. The CDR3 consists of 12 residues. V shed 3 bases and J shed 1 base, with 7 bases lying between them. Germline V CDR1 and CDR2: SQVTM, ANQGSEA. The CDR3 protein is CSVESRSYEQYF. The CDR3 nucleotides are TGCAGCGTTGAGTCCAGGTCCTACGAGCAGTACTTC.

V is TRBV7-2 and J is TRBJ1-1; no clear D gene. The germline V gene encodes CDR1 SGHTA and CDR2 FQGNSA. This CDR3 comprises 14 residues. V dropped 6 bases and J dropped 1 base, with 12 bases sitting between them. The CDR3 here is CASSEWRQNTEAFF. CDR3 DNA: TGTGCCAGCAGTGAATGGAGGCAGAACACTGAAGCTTTCTTT.

V is TRBV27 and J is TRBJ1-1, with 12 positions matching TRBD1. The CDR3 is 15 residues long. Germline V CDR1 and CDR2: MNHEY, SMNVEV (reference sequence). V shed 5 bases, J shed 5 bases, and the junction held 6 bases outside the gene matches. CDR3 sequence (DNA): TGTGCCAGCAGTGGGACAGGGGGCTCGAGAACTGAAGCTTTCTTT. Encoded protein: CASSGTGGSRTEAFF.

About this clone: Within the sample, other DNA sequences also encode this same CDR3. The CDR3 protein is CASSQEGQNYGYTF. In DNA form, the CDR3 reads TGTGCCAGCAGCCAAGAAGGACAGAACTATGGCTACACCTTC. The chain links TRBV3-1 (or the pseudogene TRBV3-2) to TRBJ1-2; tentatively, D is TRBD1 (6 bases). V was pared by 0 bases and J by 2 bases, with 7 bases between. The germline CDR1 and CDR2 sequences are LGHDT and YNNKEL (reference sequence). The CDR3 loop spans 14 amino acids.

This chain uses TRBV6-5 with TRBJ2-3; D may be TRBD1 (5 bases). Trimming cost V 2 bases and J 1 base, with 10 bases left between them. Germline values: CDR1 MNHEY, CDR2 SVGAGI. This CDR3 is 15 amino acids long. The DNA of the CDR3 is TGTGCCAGCAGTTACAGGGGCAGGCGCACAGATACGCAGTATTTT. Its protein is CASSYRGRRTDTQYF.

The genes are TRBV5-4 and TRBJ2-2; the match to TRBD1 covers 7 bases. Looked up from germline, CDR1 is SGHNT and CDR2 is YYREEE (reference sequence). J gave up 4 bases and V 3 bases, and 6 bases lay outside the gene matches. The CDR3 contains 15 residues. Here the CDR3 reads CASSSTQGFTGELFF. The CDR3 DNA reads as TGTGCCAGCAGCTCGACACAGGGGTTCACCGGGGAGCTGTTTTTT. Full variable domain (outside the CDR3, taken from reference TRBV5-4 and TRBJ2-2): ETGVTQSPTHLIKTRGQQVTLRCSSQSGHNTVSWYQQALGQGPQFIFQYYREEENGRGNFPPRFSGLQFPNYSSELNVNALELDDSALYLCASSSTQGFTGELFFGEGSRLTVL.

The genes are TRBV29-1 and TRBJ2-5; 8 nucleotides align to TRBD2. Per the germline V gene, CDR1 is SQVTM and CDR2 is ANQGSEA. CDR3 size: 13 residues. V gave up 5 bases and J gave up 1 base; unmatched junction bases: 3. Written as DNA, the CDR3 is TGCAGCGTTAAAGGGACTAGCCAAGAGACCCAGTACTTC. Its protein is CSVKGTSQETQYF.

This clone was detected a few times. The chain couples TRBV7-9 to TRBJ1-2, with D unclear. V lost 5 bases, J lost 10 bases, and 29 bases lay in between. The V gene's germline CDR1 is SEHNR and CDR2 FQNEAQ (reference sequence). CDR3 length: 17 amino acids. The CDR3 DNA reads TGTGCCAGCAGCCGATGGCTAACATCGGCAGCTCAAGCGACCTACACCTTC. This encodes CASSRWLTSAAQATYTF.

The genes are TRBV7-9 and TRBJ1-4, with D unresolved. Germline V gene data show CDR1 as SEHNR and CDR2 as FQNEAQ (reference sequence). CDR3 length: 14 amino acids. Trimming removed 3 bases from V and 8 bases from J, with 13 bases in between. CDR3 DNA: TGTGCCAGCAGCTTGAGAGGGAGAGGGGAAAAACTGTTTTTT. Amino acids: CASSLRGRGEKLFF.

This clone was seen just once. This chain connects TRBV6-6 to TRBJ1-1, with D uncertain. With 4 bases removed from V and 0 bases from J, the gap between germline ends came to 15 bases. Germline values: CDR1 MNHNY, CDR2 SVGAGI (reference sequence). CDR3 length: 16 amino acids. CDR3 nucleotide sequence: TGTGCCAGCAGTTTCTCCAATGGCCTTTTGAACACTGAAGCTTTCTTT. Residues: CASSFSNGLLNTEAFF.

The rearrangement joins TRBV2 to TRBJ1-3; 7 positions agree with TRBD1. This CDR3 spans 15 amino acids. V trimming: 5 bases; J trimming: 2 bases; junction bases outside the gene matches: 6. CDR1 SNHLY and CDR2 FYNNEI come from the germline V gene. CDR3 DNA: TGTGCCAGCAGTTTCGACAGGGCAGCTGGAAACACCATATATTTT. It is translated as CASSFDRAAGNTIYF.

The rearrangement uses TRBV6-4 and TRBJ2-3; TRBD1 matches at 9 bases. The germline gives CDR1 MRHNA, CDR2 SNTAGT. The CDR3 sequence is 13 residues long. Losses at the gene ends were 4 bases for V and 5 bases for J; bases not matched to a gene: 1. The CDR3 DNA reads as TGTGCCAGCAGTGGACAGGGGGGAGATACGCAGTATTTT. It yields the protein CASSGQGGDTQYF.

This chain connects TRBV12-3 or TRBV12-4 to TRBJ1-5, with 7 bases aligning to TRBD1. There are 13 residues in the CDR3. The J segment lost 13 bases and the V segment lost 1 base, leaving 7 bases of the junction unmatched. The CDR3 sequence is CASSLEGDSRQHF. CDR3 nucleotides: TGTGCCAGCAGTTTAGAGGGGGACAGTCGTCAGCATTTT.

This clone was observed a handful of times. This CDR3 reads CASIGEGWGNTGELFF. CDR3 DNA sequence: TGTGCCAGTATAGGGGAGGGTTGGGGGAACACCGGGGAGCTGTTTTTT. The chain carries TRBV19 and TRBJ2-2; 7 nucleotides line up with TRBD2. There are 16 residues in the CDR3. Germline assignment: CDR1 LNHDA and CDR2 SQIVND (reference sequence). V lost 7 bases to trimming and J lost 1 base; unmatched junction nucleotides: 9.

The chain joins TRBV12-3 or TRBV12-4 to TRBJ1-2; D call uncertain. The V end lost 3 bases, the J end lost 5 bases, and 4 bases lay between the germline ends. The CDR3 runs 11 residues. The CDR3: CASSFPYGYTF. For the CDR3, the DNA is TGTGCCAGCAGTTTTCCATATGGCTACACCTTC.

This chain connects TRBV19 to TRBJ1-2; tentatively, D is TRBD1 (6 bases). The CDR3 length is 12 residues. The V end was cut by 9 bases, the J end by 8 bases, with 16 bases between. Germline lookup yields CDR1 LNHDA and CDR2 SQIVND (reference sequence). The CDR3 sequence is CASYTTGTGYTF. In DNA, the CDR3 is TGTGCCAGCTACACAACCGGGACAGGCTACACCTTC.